This T cell receptor (beta chain) was identified during a study of cytomegalovirus exposure and HLA in healthy donors. This CDR3 spans 15 amino acids. V lost 5 bases and J lost 0; bases outside the gene matches: 6. Germline V gives CDR1 SQVTM, CDR2 ANQGSEA. The PCR made use of 60 Vbeta and 13 Jbeta primers. TCRdb's copy holds only in-frame clones and misses some; the assay was immunoSEQ multiplex PCR. The table shows 150,000 to 200,000 clones, with about 80% occurring only once. Participants comprised healthy donors of bone marrow. The V call is TRBV29-1, the J call TRBJ2-3, with 9 bases lining up with TRBD1. The origin of this receptor is a man in his forties in good health and CMV-seronegative. Sequenced sample: PBMCs. In nucleotides, the CDR3 is TGCAGCGTTCAGGAACAGGGGGCTAGCACAGATACGCAGTATTTT. Translated, it gives CSVQEQGASTDTQYF.